The 20 T cell receptor beta chains presented below share a single source sample, sequenced in a study of blood T cells in healthy people across ages. Through a sample-barcoded 5' primer and a J-beta primer mix, a second PCR was run for about 6 to 12 cycles. TCRdb reprocessed the 5' RACE reads with MiXCR, giving one entry per CDR3 protein. The sample holds 1,500,000 or so distinct CDR3 sequences, approximately 39% seen once. The sequencing sample was made of blood. These receptors came from a woman between 18 and 29 years old in good health.

The rearrangement links TRBV7-8 to TRBJ1-5; D unresolved. The germline V gene encodes CDR1 SGHVS and CDR2 FQNEAQ. Trimming cost V 0 bases and J 11 bases, with 8 bases left between them. This CDR3 contains 12 residues. The CDR3: CASSLATGSQHF. The CDR3 bases are TGTGCCAGCAGCTTAGCGACGGGCTCCCAGCATTTT.

The chain links TRBV4-3 to TRBJ2-3; D gene uncertain. V gave up 0 bases and J gave up 8 bases, with 6 bases separating them. The length of the CDR3 is 12 residues. Germline lookup yields CDR1 LGHNA and CDR2 YSLEER. In DNA, the CDR3 is TGCGCCAGCAGCCAAGATATGGGTACGCAGTATTTT. Its translation is CASSQDMGTQYF.

This clonotype was detected a few times. CDR3 nucleotide sequence: TGTGCCAGCAGCTTAGATGAAACCGGGACGGCTTTCTTT. As protein: CASSLDETGTAFF. The genes are TRBV7-9 and TRBJ1-1; D might be TRBD1 (5 bases). V was cut by 1 base and J by 11 bases, with 14 bases left in between. The V gene's germline CDR1 is SEHNR and CDR2 FQNEAQ (reference sequence). The CDR3 consists of 13 residues.

About this clonotype itself: The CDR3 carries no conserved terminal phenylalanine or tryptophan, so it likely arises from a read error. The chain uses TRBV4-1 and TRBJ2-3; TRBD2 aligns across 13 bases. The CDR3 consists of 16 residues. CDR1 and CDR2 (germline): MGHRA, YSYEKL. V gave up 4 bases and J gave up 4 bases; unmatched junction bases: 5. CDR3 nucleotide sequence: TGCGCCAGCAGCCGTGGACTAGCGGGAGTGGCAGATACGCAGTATGTT. Protein: CASSRGLAGVADTQYV.

This clonotype was seen many times. V and J are TRBV12-3 or TRBV12-4 and TRBJ2-5; D unclear. Trimming shortened V by 1 base and J by 2 bases, and 8 bases separated the two germline ends. The CDR3 runs 14 residues. The CDR3 coding sequence is TGTGCCAGCAGTTTAGTCGCGCAACAAGAGACCCAGTACTTC. Its protein product is CASSLVAQQETQYF.

V is TRBV12-3 or TRBV12-4 and J is TRBJ1-5, with D possibly being TRBD1 (6 bases). There are 15 residues in the CDR3. V was clipped by 5 bases and J by 0 bases, with 11 bases between them. The CDR3 loop is CASSREGGSNQPQHF. CDR3 coding DNA: TGTGCCAGCAGTAGGGAGGGGGGTAGCAATCAGCCCCAGCATTTT.

In this sample, this clonotype turned up a few times. V and J are TRBV20-1 and TRBJ2-5; D might be TRBD1 or TRBD2, each matching 6 bases. Trimming removed 4 bases from V and 4 bases from J, with 13 bases in between. The germline CDR1 and CDR2 sequences are DFQATT and SNEGSKA (reference sequence). The CDR3 is 13 residues long. CDR3 nucleotide sequence: TGCAGTGCTAAAGCTGGGGGGCGAGAGACCCAGTACTTC. This translates into CSAKAGGRETQYF.

The V call is TRBV7-2, the J call TRBJ2-3; no reliable D call. Germline V gene sequence: CDR1 SGHTA, CDR2 FQGNSA. V was shortened by 3 bases and J by 4 bases, with 8 bases between the two germline ends. The CDR3 is 13 residues long. The CDR3 sequence: CASSFWESDTQYF. CDR3 coding DNA: TGTGCCAGCAGCTTCTGGGAATCAGATACGCAGTATTTT.

V and J are TRBV20-1 and TRBJ1-2; weak D call: TRBD1 (6 bases). CDR3 length: 15 amino acids. CDR1 and CDR2 (germline): DFQATT, SNEGSKA (reference sequence). V dropped 0 bases and J dropped 4 bases, with 15 bases sitting between them. CDR3: CSARDSGRGSYGYTF. The CDR3 bases are TGCAGTGCTAGAGATTCGGGCAGGGGATCCTATGGCTACACCTTC.

This clonotype has only one observation. The chain has TRBV7-4 and TRBJ1-1; TRBD1 agrees at 7 bases. V shed 2 bases and J 0 bases; nucleotides not matched to a gene: 12. Germline lookup yields CDR1 SGHVT and CDR2 SQSDAQ. CDR3 size: 18 residues. Here the CDR3 reads CASSLTGQDLFMNTEAFF. DNA of the CDR3: TGTGCCAGCAGCTTAACCGGACAGGACCTTTTCATGAACACTGAAGCTTTCTTT.

The J gene is TRBJ1-2, the V gene TRBV2, with 7 nucleotides matching TRBD1. CDR1 is SNHLY and CDR2 is FYNNEI in the germline V gene. The CDR3 loop spans 15 amino acids. V lost 8 bases, J lost 3 bases, and 12 bases stayed unmatched. The CDR3 region has the DNA TGTGCCAGCCGGGGACAGCTCCCTGCTCACTATGGCTACACCTTC. Encoded protein: CASRGQLPAHYGYTF.

The rearrangement uses TRBV4-3 and TRBJ2-6, with a possible D match to TRBD2 (5 bases). This CDR3 is built from 20 residues. Deletions cut 0 bases from V and 1 base from J, with 19 bases between. Germline V gene lookup returns CDR1 LGHNA and CDR2 YSLEER. This CDR3 reads CASSQDIEQRRRSGANVLTF. The CDR3 DNA follows: TGCGCCAGCAGCCAAGATATTGAACAGCGCAGGAGGTCTGGGGCCAACGTCCTGACTTTC.

The chain is built from TRBV9 and TRBJ2-3; D is ambiguous. Germline V gene data show CDR1 as SGDLS and CDR2 as YYNGEE. The CDR3 has 15 amino acids. The V end was cut by 2 bases, the J end by 2 bases, with 12 bases between. CDR3 bases: TGTGCCAGCAGCGTCCGGACGGCAGCCACAGATACGCAGTATTTT. It yields the protein CASSVRTAATDTQYF.

This sequence joins TRBV4-1 and TRBJ1-2, with D possibly TRBD1 on 6 matching bases. Germline-derived CDR1 and CDR2 are MGHRA and YSYEKL. Trimming cost V 8 bases and J 4 bases, with 17 bases left between them. The CDR3 runs 14 residues. DNA for the CDR3: TGCGCCAGCGGCAACGACAGGATTTTCTATGGCTACACCTTC. As protein: CASGNDRIFYGYTF.

This clonotype has more than one count but fewer than ten. This sequence joins TRBV27 and TRBJ2-1; D not resolved. The germline gives CDR1 MNHEY, CDR2 SMNVEV (reference sequence). This CDR3 comprises 14 residues. The V and J ends lost 3 bases and 5 bases respectively, with 11 bases between them. CDR3 bases: TGTGCCAGCAGTTTGACCCAGCCTAACAATGAGCAGTTCTTC. Its protein product is CASSLTQPNNEQFF.

This clonotype was picked up a small number of times. The rearrangement links TRBV10-3 to TRBJ2-1; 12 bases match TRBD2. V trimming: 6 bases; J trimming: 10 bases; junction bases outside the gene matches: 10. Germline V gene lookup returns CDR1 ENHRY and CDR2 SYGVKD. The CDR3 covers 15 residues. The CDR3 loop reads CAISATSGGSGEQFF. CDR3 in DNA: TGTGCCATCAGCGCGACTAGCGGGGGAAGCGGAGAGCAGTTCTTC.

The chain couples TRBV27 to TRBJ2-7; TRBD1 is a possible D gene (6 bases). Per the germline V gene, CDR1 is MNHEY and CDR2 is SMNVEV (reference sequence). The CDR3 has 14 amino acids. Trimming shortened V by 4 bases and J by 3 bases, and 13 bases separated the two germline ends. CDR3 nucleotides: TGTGCCAGCAGTTACCCTGACAGGATCTACGAGCAGTACTTC. It translates to CASSYPDRIYEQYF.

This clonotype showed up just a few times. The chain recombines TRBV4-1 with TRBJ2-4; D is unclear. V was pared by 5 bases and J by 1 base, with 18 bases between. The CDR3 is 17 residues long. Germline V gene sequence: CDR1 MGHRA, CDR2 YSYEKL. CDR3 coding DNA: TGCGCCAGCAGCAAGTCGGTGGGGATGGGGGCCAAAAACATTCAGTACTTC. It translates to CASSKSVGMGAKNIQYF.

This clonotype was observed many times. J is TRBJ1-5 and V is TRBV20-1, with TRBD1 matching over 11 bases. The CDR3 extends over 16 amino acids. The V gene end was trimmed by 6 bases and the J gene end by 2 bases; junction bases not matched to a gene: 9. Germline CDR1 is DFQATT and CDR2 is SNEGSKA (reference sequence). In nucleotides, the CDR3 is TGCAGTGCCCATGGACAGGGGGCTAGTGGCAATCAGCCCCAGCATTTT. This translates into CSAHGQGASGNQPQHF.

This clonotype was counted a few times. The chain employs TRBV13 and TRBJ2-7; D possibly corresponds to TRBD2 (6 bases). Trimming took off 5 bases at V and 7 bases at J, with 15 bases between the two ends. From germline, CDR1 is PRHDT and CDR2 FYEKMQ (reference sequence). This CDR3 comprises 13 residues. Here the CDR3 DNA reads TGTGCCAGCAGCGTTGGACTACCAAATGAGCAGTACTTC. Translated, it gives CASSVGLPNEQYF.